Listed below are T cell receptor beta chains from one sample, sequenced in a study of blood T cell repertoires in COVID-19. Measured with immunoSEQ multiplex PCR; TCRdb has only the in-frame clones, and not every one. Among under 500,000 clones, 87% were seen once, and the ten largest hold approximately 2%. The specimen was PBMCs or T cells enriched from blood (not recorded which). The receptors come from a young woman with acute COVID-19. Each CDR3 is given with its conserved first and last residue. The D gene is left open where the match is weak. A clone size is listed for some rows: how often the clone was seen (once, few, many), or a class if it is expanded.

v_gene,j_gene,abundance,d_gene,CDR3nt,CDR3aa
TRBV19,TRBJ2-2,.,.,TGTGCCATCCAGACGAACACCGGGGAGCTGTTTTTT,CAIQTNTGELFF
TRBV2,TRBJ2-5,.,.,TGTGCCAGCAGTGGATACACGGGGGGCCGAGAGACCCAGTACTTC,CASSGYTGGRETQYF
TRBV11-2,TRBJ1-1,.,.,TGTGCCAGCAGCTCCAGGAGGCTGAACACTGAAGCTTTCTTT,CASSSRRLNTEAFF
TRBV3-1/TRBV3-2,TRBJ1-1,.,.,TGTGCCAGCAGCCAAGAGCCCAGATTGAACACTGAAGCTTTCTTT,CASSQEPRLNTEAFF
TRBV11-2,TRBJ2-7,once,TRBD1,TGTGCCAGCCCACAGGGGCACGAGCAGTACTTC,CASPQGHEQYF
TRBV5-6,TRBJ1-5,.,TRBD1,TGTGCCAGCAGCTCCCGGGACAGGGGGCTCGGCAATCAGCCCCAGCATTTT,CASSSRDRGLGNQPQHF
TRBV28,TRBJ1-2,.,.,TGTGCCAGTAGAACAGGGTCAACGCCAGCTAACTATGGCTACACCTTC,CASRTGSTPANYGYTF
TRBV14,TRBJ2-5,.,TRBD1,TGTGCCAGCAGCCCAGCAGGGGGCCGTGGAGAGACCCAGTACTTC,CASSPAGGRGETQYF
TRBV11-2,TRBJ2-1,.,.,TGTGCCAGCAGCTTAGTGTCAGGGTCCTACAATGAGCAGTTCTTC,CASSLVSGSYNEQFF
TRBV2,TRBJ1-4,.,.,TGTGCCAGCAGTACGGGGATGGGGGAAAAACTGTTTTTT,CASSTGMGEKLFF
TRBV7-9,TRBJ1-4,.,TRBD1,TGTGCCAGCAGCTCGGGGACAGCGGCTAATGAAAAACTGTTTTTT,CASSSGTAANEKLFF
TRBV10-3,TRBJ2-3,.,.,TGTGCCATCAGAGCCTATCACCGGGACACGAGATCAGATACGCAGTATTTT,CAIRAYHRDTRSDTQYF
TRBV12-5,TRBJ2-3,.,TRBD2,TGTGCTAGTGTCTCTCCCCTAGCGGGGGGCCAGGAAGATACGCAGTATTTT,CASVSPLAGGQEDTQYF
TRBV6-2/TRBV6-3,TRBJ1-3,.,.,TGTGCCAGCAGTTACGGACAGACCCAAGGCGACACCATATATTTT,CASSYGQTQGDTIYF
TRBV28,TRBJ2-5,.,.,TGTGCCAGCAGTTTCCCAGACAGGAAAGAGACCCAGTACTTC,CASSFPDRKETQYF
TRBV5-1,TRBJ1-2,.,.,TGCGCCAGCAGCTTATACGGACAGAGAAACTATGGCTACACCTTC,CASSLYGQRNYGYTF
TRBV7-7,TRBJ1-6,.,.,TGTGCTAGCAGCTTAGAACGCGGGTCACCCCTCCACTTT,CASSLERGSPLHF
TRBV27,TRBJ1-6,few,.,TGTGCCAGCAACGACGGGACTCCGGAGGGACTCTATAATTCACCCCTCCACTTT,CASNDGTPEGLYNSPLHF
TRBV5-4,TRBJ2-3,.,.,TGTGCCAGCAGCTTGGGTTCCGGGGGCACAGATACGCAGTATTTT,CASSLGSGGTDTQYF
TRBV7-8,TRBJ1-1,.,.,TGTGCCAGCAGCTCCAGGGTGTTACTGAACACTGAAGCTTTCTTT,CASSSRVLLNTEAFF
TRBV3-1/TRBV3-2,TRBJ1-1,.,TRBD1,TGTGCCAGCAGCCCACCCGGGACAGGGGGCCCTGAAGCTTTCTTT,CASSPPGTGGPEAFF
TRBV29-1,TRBJ1-1,.,TRBD1,TGCAGTGAAACCCTCAGGGGGAGTTTAATTTCTGAAGCTTTCTTT,CSETLRGSLISEAFF
TRBV4-3,TRBJ2-1,.,TRBD1,TGCGCCAGCAGCCATCGACAGGGGATTGAGCAGTTCTTC,CASSHRQGIEQFF
TRBV27,TRBJ1-2,once,.,TGTGCCAGCAGTTTAAGGAGGGGAAATGGCTACACCTTC,CASSLRRGNGYTF
TRBV5-1,TRBJ2-1,once,TRBD2,TGCGCCAGCAGCCCGGGGACTAGCGGATACAATGAGCAGTTCTTC,CASSPGTSGYNEQFF
TRBV5-4,TRBJ1-2,once,.,TGTGCCAGCAGCTTGCAGGGCGGTTTTTATGGCTACACCTTC,CASSLQGGFYGYTF
TRBV19,TRBJ2-2,.,.,TGTGCCAGTAGGTCTTTATATGGGGAGCCGAACACCGGGGAGCTGTTTTTT,CASRSLYGEPNTGELFF
TRBV2,TRBJ2-2,.,TRBD1,TGTGCCAGCAGTGTGACAGGGGGTATGAACACCGGGGAGCTGTTTTTT,CASSVTGGMNTGELFF
TRBV29-1,TRBJ2-1,.,.,TGCAGCGTTGAAGGTGGAGAGGTCTACAATGAGCAGTTCTTC,CSVEGGEVYNEQFF
TRBV4-3,TRBJ1-2,.,.,TGCGCCAGCAGCCCTGAGGTACGGTTGAACTATGGCTACACCTTC,CASSPEVRLNYGYTF
TRBV20-1,TRBJ1-2,.,TRBD1,TGCAGTGCTAGTGAAATAGTGACAGGGTCTAACTATGGCTACACCTTC,CSASEIVTGSNYGYTF
TRBV11-2,TRBJ2-6,.,TRBD2,TGTGCCAGCAGCTTATTTCTAGCGGGGGAGAACTCTGGGGCCAACGTCCTGACTTTC,CASSLFLAGENSGANVLTF
TRBV18,TRBJ1-5,.,TRBD1,TGTGCCAGCTCACCTGAGACAGGGCAAATCAATCAGCCCCAGCATTTT,CASSPETGQINQPQHF
TRBV24-1,TRBJ2-7,.,.,TGTGCCACCAGTGATCCGACACTTTACGAGCAGTACTTC,CATSDPTLYEQYF
TRBV3-1/TRBV3-2,TRBJ1-1,.,.,TGTGCCAGCAGCCAATCAGGGATGAACACTGAAGCTTTCTTT,CASSQSGMNTEAFF
TRBV30,TRBJ2-7,.,TRBD1,TGTGCCTGGAGGACAGGGGGGTCCTACGAGCAGTACTTC,CAWRTGGSYEQYF